This T cell receptor (beta chain) was sequenced for a study of cytomegalovirus exposure and HLA in healthy donors. Trimming cost V 0 bases and J 4 bases; bases outside gene matches: 5. CDR1 is LGHNA and CDR2 is YSLEER in the germline V gene. The CDR3 runs to 16 residues. Researchers ran the PCR with 60 Vbeta and 13 Jbeta primers. Sequencing was performed with immunoSEQ multiplex PCR; in TCRdb, only in-frame clones are kept and a portion is missing. The sample lists approximately 180,000 clones, 87% occurring once. The TCR originated in a girl in the first two years of life in good health and CMV-seronegative. The chain couples TRBV4-3 to TRBJ2-3; TRBD2 matches at 9 bases. The specimen sequenced was PBMCs. The CDR3 sequence: CASSQEAGGGADTQYF. The DNA for the CDR3 is TGCGCCAGCAGCCAAGAAGCGGGAGGTGGGGCAGATACGCAGTATTTT.